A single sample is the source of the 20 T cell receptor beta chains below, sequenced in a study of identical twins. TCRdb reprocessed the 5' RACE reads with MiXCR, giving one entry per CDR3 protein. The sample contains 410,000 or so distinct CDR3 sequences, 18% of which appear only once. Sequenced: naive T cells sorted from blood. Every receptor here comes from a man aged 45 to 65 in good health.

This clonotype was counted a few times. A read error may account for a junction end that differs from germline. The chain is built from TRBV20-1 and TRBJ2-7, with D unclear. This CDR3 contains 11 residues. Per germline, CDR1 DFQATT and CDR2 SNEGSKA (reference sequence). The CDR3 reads CSASFERTTNF. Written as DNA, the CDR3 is TGCAGTGCTAGTTTTGAACGCACGACGAACTTC.

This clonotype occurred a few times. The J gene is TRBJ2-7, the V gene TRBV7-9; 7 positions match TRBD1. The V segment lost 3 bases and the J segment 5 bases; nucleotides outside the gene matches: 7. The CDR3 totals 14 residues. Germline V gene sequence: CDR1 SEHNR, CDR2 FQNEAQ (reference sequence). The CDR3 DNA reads TGTGCCAGCAGCTTTCGACAGGGCGCCCACGAGCAGTACTTC. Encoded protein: CASSFRQGAHEQYF.

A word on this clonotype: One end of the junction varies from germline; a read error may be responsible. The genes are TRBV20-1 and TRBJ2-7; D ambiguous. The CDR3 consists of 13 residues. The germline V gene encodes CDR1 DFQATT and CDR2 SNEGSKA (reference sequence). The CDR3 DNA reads TGCAGTGCTAGCCCGGACCACTCCTACGAGCAGTGCTTC. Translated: CSASPDHSYEQCF.

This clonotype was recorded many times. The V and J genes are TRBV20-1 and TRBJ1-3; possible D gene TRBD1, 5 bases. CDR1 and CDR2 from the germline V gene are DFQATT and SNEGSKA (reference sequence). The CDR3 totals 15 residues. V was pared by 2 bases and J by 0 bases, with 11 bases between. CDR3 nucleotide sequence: TGCAGTGCTAGATCCGGGGCCGGCTCTGGAAACACCATATATTTT. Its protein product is CSARSGAGSGNTIYF.

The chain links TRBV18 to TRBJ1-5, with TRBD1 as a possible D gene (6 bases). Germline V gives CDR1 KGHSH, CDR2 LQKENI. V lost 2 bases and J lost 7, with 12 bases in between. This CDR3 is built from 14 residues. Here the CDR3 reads CASSPGRGGQPQHF. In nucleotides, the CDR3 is TGTGCCAGCTCACCAGGCAGGGGTGGGCAGCCCCAGCATTTT.

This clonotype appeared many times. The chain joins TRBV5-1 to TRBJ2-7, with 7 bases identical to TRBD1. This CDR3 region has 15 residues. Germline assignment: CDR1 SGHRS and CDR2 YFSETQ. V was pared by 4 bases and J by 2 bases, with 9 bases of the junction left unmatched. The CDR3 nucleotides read TGCGCCAGCAGCAAGTCGGGACAGTCGACCTACGAGCAGTACTTC. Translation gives CASSKSGQSTYEQYF. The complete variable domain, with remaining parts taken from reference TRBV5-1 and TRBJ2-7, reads KAGVTQTPRYLIKTRGQQVTLSCSPISGHRSVSWYQQTPGQGLQFLFEYFSETQRNKGNFPGRFSGRQFSNSRSEMNVSTLELGDSALYLCASSKSGQSTYEQYFGPGTRLTVT.

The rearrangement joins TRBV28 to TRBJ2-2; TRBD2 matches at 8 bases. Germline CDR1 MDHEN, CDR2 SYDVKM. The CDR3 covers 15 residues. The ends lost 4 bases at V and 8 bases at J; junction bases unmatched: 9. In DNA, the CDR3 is TGTGCCAGCAGTTCACCGGGACTAGGGCAGGGGGAGCTGTTTTTT. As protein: CASSSPGLGQGELFF.

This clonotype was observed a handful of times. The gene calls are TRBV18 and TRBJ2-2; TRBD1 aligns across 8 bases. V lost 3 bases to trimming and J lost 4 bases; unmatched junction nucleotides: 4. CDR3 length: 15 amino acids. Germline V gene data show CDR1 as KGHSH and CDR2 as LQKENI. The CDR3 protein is CASSPIQGATGELFF. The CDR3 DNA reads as TGTGCCAGCTCACCTATCCAGGGGGCCACCGGGGAGCTGTTTTTT.

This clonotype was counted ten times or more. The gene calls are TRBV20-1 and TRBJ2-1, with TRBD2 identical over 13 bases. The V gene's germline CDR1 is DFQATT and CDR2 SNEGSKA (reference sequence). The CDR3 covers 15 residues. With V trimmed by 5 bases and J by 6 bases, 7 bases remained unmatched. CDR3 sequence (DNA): TGCAGTGCTGGACACCGACTAGCGGGGGGCAATGAGCAGTTCTTC. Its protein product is CSAGHRLAGGNEQFF.

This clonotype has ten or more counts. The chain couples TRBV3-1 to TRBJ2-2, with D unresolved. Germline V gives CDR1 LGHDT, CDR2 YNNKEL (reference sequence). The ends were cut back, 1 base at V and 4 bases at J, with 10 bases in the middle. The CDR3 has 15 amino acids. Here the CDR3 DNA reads TGTGCCAGCAGCCAAGGGGTAGCCCGCACCGGGGAGCTGTTTTTT. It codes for CASSQGVARTGELFF.

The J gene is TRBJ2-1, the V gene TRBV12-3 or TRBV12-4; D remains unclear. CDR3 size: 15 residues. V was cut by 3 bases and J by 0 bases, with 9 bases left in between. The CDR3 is CASSFAASSYNEQFF. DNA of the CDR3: TGTGCCAGCAGTTTTGCTGCTAGCTCCTACAATGAGCAGTTCTTC.

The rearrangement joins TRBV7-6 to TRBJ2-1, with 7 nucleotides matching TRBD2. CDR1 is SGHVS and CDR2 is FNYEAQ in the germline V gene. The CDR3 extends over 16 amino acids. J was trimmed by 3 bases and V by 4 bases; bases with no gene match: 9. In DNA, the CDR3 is TGTGCCAGCAGCTCTATAGCGGGCCCACACTACAATGAGCAGTTCTTC. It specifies CASSSIAGPHYNEQFF.

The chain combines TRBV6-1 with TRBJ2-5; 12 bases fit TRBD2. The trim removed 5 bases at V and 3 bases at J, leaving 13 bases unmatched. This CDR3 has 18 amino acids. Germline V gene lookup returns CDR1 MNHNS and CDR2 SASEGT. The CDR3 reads CASSLGASGRASEETQYF. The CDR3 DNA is TGTGCCAGCAGTCTCGGCGCTAGCGGGAGGGCCTCGGAAGAGACCCAGTACTTC.

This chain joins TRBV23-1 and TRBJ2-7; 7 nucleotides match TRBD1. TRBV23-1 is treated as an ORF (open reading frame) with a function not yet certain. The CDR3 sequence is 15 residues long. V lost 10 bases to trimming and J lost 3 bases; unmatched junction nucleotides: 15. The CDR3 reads CATQNRGHPHYEQYF. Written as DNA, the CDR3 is TGCGCCACCCAAAACAGGGGTCACCCCCACTACGAGCAGTACTTC.

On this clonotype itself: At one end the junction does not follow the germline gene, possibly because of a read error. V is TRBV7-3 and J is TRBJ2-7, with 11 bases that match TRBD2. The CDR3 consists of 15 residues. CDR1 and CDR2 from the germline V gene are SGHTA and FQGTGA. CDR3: CASSLTSGSQYEQYF. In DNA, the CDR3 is TGTGCCAGCAGCCTAACTAGCGGGAGTCAATACGAGCAGTACTTC. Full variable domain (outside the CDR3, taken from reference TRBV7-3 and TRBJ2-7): GAGVSQTPSNKVTEKGKYVELRCDPISGHTALYWYRQSLGQGPEFLIYFQGTGAADDSGLPNDRFFAVRPEGSVSTLKIQRTERGDSAVYLCASSLTSGSQYEQYFGPGTRLTVT.

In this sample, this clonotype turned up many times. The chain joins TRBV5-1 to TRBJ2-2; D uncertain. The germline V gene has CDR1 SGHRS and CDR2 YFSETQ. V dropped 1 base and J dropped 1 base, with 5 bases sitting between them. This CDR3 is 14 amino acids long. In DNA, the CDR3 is TGCGCCAGCAGCTTGAACAGGAACACCGGGGAGCTGTTTTTT. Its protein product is CASSLNRNTGELFF.

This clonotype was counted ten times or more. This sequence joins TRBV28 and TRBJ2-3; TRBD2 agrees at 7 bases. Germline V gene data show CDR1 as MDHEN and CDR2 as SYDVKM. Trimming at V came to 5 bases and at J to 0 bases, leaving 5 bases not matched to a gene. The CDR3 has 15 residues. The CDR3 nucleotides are TGTGCCAGCAGTGTGATTAGCGGGAGCACAGATACGCAGTATTTT. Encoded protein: CASSVISGSTDTQYF.

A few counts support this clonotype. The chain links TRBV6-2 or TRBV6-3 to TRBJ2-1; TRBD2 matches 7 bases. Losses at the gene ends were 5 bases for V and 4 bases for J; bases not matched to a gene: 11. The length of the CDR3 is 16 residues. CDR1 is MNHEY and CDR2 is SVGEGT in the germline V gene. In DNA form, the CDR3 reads TGTGCCAGCAGTCACGGGGGGACTGGCGGGTACAATGAGCAGTTCTTC. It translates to CASSHGGTGGYNEQFF.

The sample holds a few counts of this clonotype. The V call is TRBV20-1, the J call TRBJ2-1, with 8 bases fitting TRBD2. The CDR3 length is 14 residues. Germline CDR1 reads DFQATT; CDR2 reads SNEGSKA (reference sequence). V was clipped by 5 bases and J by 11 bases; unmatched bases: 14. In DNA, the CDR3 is TGCAGTGCTCCACTAAGCGGGAGCCTGCCCCAGCAGTTCTTC. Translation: CSAPLSGSLPQQFF.

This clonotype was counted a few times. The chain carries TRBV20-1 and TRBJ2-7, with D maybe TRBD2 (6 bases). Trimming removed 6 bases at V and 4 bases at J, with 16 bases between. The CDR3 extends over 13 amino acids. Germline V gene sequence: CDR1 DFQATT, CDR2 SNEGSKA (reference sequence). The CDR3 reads CSAGGAPSYEQYF. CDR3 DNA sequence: TGCAGTGCCGGAGGGGCCCCGTCTTACGAGCAGTACTTC.